This T cell receptor beta chain originates from a study of blood T cell repertoires in COVID-19. In the study overall: Researchers got acute and convalescent COVID-19 samples from the United States, Italy and Spain. In each case, the material was cDNA or gDNA derived from T cells, B-cell-depleted T cells, or PBMCs.

The CDR3 loop spans 13 amino acids. V was clipped by 4 bases and J by 6 bases, with 9 bases between them. This table comes from immunoSEQ multiplex PCR, and its TCRdb copy is limited to in-frame clones, with some not included. The data hold some 180,000 clones, with less than 90% observed a single time. This clonotype originated in a man aged 65-85 years with active or convalescent COVID-19. Source material: peripheral blood. V is TRBV12-3 or TRBV12-4 and J is TRBJ2-2, with D maybe TRBD1 (6 bases). CDR3 DNA sequence: TGTGCCAGCAGTTCCGGGACACCCGGGGAGCTGTTTTTT. This codes for CASSSGTPGELFF.